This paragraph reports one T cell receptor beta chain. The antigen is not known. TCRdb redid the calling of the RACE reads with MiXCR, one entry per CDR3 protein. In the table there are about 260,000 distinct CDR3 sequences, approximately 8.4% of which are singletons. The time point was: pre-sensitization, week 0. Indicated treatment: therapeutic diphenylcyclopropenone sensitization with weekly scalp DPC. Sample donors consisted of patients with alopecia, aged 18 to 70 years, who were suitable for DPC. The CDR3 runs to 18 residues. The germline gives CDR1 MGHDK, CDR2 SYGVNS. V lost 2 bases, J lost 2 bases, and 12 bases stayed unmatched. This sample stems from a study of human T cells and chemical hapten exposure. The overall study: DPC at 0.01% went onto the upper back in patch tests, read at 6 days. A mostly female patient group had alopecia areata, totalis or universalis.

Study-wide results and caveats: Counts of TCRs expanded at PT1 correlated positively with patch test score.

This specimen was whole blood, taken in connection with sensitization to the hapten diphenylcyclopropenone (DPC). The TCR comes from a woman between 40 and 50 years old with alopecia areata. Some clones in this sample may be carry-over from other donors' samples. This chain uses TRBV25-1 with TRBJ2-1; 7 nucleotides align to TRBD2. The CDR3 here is CASSERRPGRSPYNEQFF. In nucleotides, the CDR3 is TGTGCCAGCAGTGAACGTCGCCCCGGGAGGAGCCCCTACAATGAGCAGTTCTTC.